This TCR beta chain was profiled in a study of cytomegalovirus exposure and HLA in healthy donors (dated by TCRdb to 2017 to 2019). With respect to the entire study: A later analysis indicated that the roughly 130 validation repertoires were generated on the platform also employed for the 666 repertoires of the first cohort. The study aimed to test whether signatures of past pathogen exposure could be identified by cataloging public T cell receptors. Besides the first cohort of 550 to 750 subjects, a separate validation cohort made up of 120 different subjects was used. High-throughput TCR immunosequencing, statistical association of individual TCRs with disease status, and machine learning were combined to predict cytomegalovirus infection status.

Trimmed from V: 4 bases; trimmed from J: 0 bases; junction bases lacking a gene match: 7. From cysteine to phenylalanine, the CDR3 is 16 amino acids long. The DNA shown is the 48-base CDR3, in frame from base 1. Based on the germline V gene, the CDR1 and CDR2 sequences are SGHVS and FQNEAQ. This clone has more than one count but fewer than ten. Its cognate antigen has yet to be identified. No base qualities exist here, and no much larger clone lies one base off it. General findings and caveats noted by the study authors: Most TCR sequences were observed very rarely across donors, whereas some public TCRs were present in many individuals. In vitro tests confirmed that a few of the cytomegalovirus-associated TCR beta chains recognize cytomegalovirus antigens. A later analysis lacked HLA typing for the validation cohort, so it scored co-occurrence in that cohort across all 110 or so repertoires. It was suggested by the authors that the approach could potentially be generalized to other disease states and immunological phenotypes. The classifier was reported to diagnose cytomegalovirus status with high specificity and sensitivity in both the original and validation cohorts. A later analysis found that TCRs clustered in the first cohort also tended to co-occur in the 110 or so validation repertoires, with more than 90% of cluster scores above 0. The study listed 170 or so TCR beta chains as associated with cytomegalovirus.

Preparation of the library involved the immunoSEQ multiplex PCR assay. Turning to the authors' computational methods: To diagnose cytomegalovirus status from the catalog of TCR beta chain sequences, a statistical classification framework was built. TCRdb took this table from immuneACCESS and kept in-frame rearrangements with V and J called. Such tables lack part of the clones; where checked against another copy, unresolved V genes explain under half of the gap, and the rest is unexplained. V and J calls and clone size are those listed in that table; D and trimming were worked out from the DNA. The sample table shows some 100,000 clones, and almost 90% are seen once. The top ten hold more than 2% of the sample. The donors belonged to the validation cohort of about 130 subjects, which was separate from the approximately 660-subject first cohort.

The clonotype was recovered from a woman aged 18-29 years in good health and CMV-seronegative. The sequence joins TRBV7-8 to TRBJ2-7; a stretch of 9 junction bases matches TRBD1. Sequences were obtained from PBMCs. At the DNA level, the sequence is TGTGCCAGCAGCTCAGGACAGGGGACGAGCTCCTACGAGCAGTACTTC. Its protein reads: CASSSGQGTSSYEQYF.